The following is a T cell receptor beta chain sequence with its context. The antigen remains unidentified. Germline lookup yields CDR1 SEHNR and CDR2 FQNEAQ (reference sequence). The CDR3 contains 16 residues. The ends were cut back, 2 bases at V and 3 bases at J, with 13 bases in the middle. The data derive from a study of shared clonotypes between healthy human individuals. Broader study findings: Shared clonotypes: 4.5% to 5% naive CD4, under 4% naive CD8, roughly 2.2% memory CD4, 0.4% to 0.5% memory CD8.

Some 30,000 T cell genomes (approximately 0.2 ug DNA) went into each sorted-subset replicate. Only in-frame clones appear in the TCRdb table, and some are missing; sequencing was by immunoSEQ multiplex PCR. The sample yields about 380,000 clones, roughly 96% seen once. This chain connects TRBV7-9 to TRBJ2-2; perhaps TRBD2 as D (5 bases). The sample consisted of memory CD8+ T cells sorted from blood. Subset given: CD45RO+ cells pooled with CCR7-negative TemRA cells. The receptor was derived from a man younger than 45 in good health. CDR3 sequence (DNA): TGTGCCAGCAGCTTACATTACCGGGATTACACCGGGGAGCTGTTTTTT. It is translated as CASSLHYRDYTGELFF. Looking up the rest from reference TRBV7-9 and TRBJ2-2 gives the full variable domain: DTGVSQNPRHKITKRGQNVTFRCDPISEHNRLYWYRQTLGQGPEFLTYFQNEAQLEKSRLLSDRFSAERPKGSFSTLEIQRTEQGDSAMYLCASSLHYRDYTGELFFGEGSRLTVL.